These T cell receptor beta chains were read from a single sample in a study of blood T cell repertoires in COVID-19. Libraries were prepared by immunoSEQ multiplex PCR; TCRdb keeps only in-frame clonotypes and omits some of them. The sample has 35,000 to 45,000 clones, more than 65% seen once. Sequenced sample: peripheral blood. These receptors all come from an elderly man with acute or convalescent COVID-19. The conserved cysteine and the conserved F or W are not part of the CDR3 here. Each record gives: V gene, J gene, CDR3 protein.

>TRBV15|TRBJ1-6
ATSPGDNSPLH
>TRBV18|TRBJ2-6
ASSPQSRVSSGSGANVLT
>TRBV3-1/TRBV3-2|TRBJ2-7
ASSGAGTGVKYEQY
>TRBV19|TRBJ1-5
ASNPQGTGNQPQH
>TRBV5-8|TRBJ2-7
ASRASGTGTYEQY
>TRBV5-5|TRBJ1-6
ASSLAQGNSPLH
>TRBV28|TRBJ1-2
ASTQGLQATYGYT
>TRBV5-4|TRBJ2-3
ASSRGGDTDTQY
>TRBV7-3|TRBJ2-5
ASSLGLALQETQY
>TRBV27|TRBJ1-2
ASRAQGAGYGYT
>TRBV6-1|TRBJ1-1
ASSEGLIAQRNTEAF
>TRBV5-5|TRBJ1-4
ASSLANRGDEKLF
>TRBV13|TRBJ2-2
ASSLLAGGNTGELF
>TRBV7-9|TRBJ2-5
ASSPDRVAETQY
>TRBV19|TRBJ1-5
ASSGTGNQPQH
>TRBV14|TRBJ2-2
ASSRQTPVVAANTGELF
>TRBV7-2|TRBJ2-7
ASSLGTSGGGEQY
>TRBV7-9|TRBJ2-1
ASSLRTSGRYNEQF
>TRBV6-4|TRBJ2-2
ASSGTSGRSPRTGELF
>TRBV28|TRBJ2-1
ASSLAGVKRNEQF
>TRBV18|TRBJ2-5
ASSPRLVASGTQETQY
>TRBV19|TRBJ1-2
ASRSQGLYGYT
>TRBV10-1|TRBJ2-7
ASSSRLAGGGEQY
>TRBV28|TRBJ1-1
ASGQGAMNTEAF
>TRBV6-2/TRBV6-3|TRBJ2-1
ASSSGLRMGEQF
>TRBV27|TRBJ2-7
ASSTLNTGGSYEQY
>TRBV28|TRBJ1-1
ASSLGTENTEAF
>TRBV4-3|TRBJ2-1
ASSQDIGTGGNNEQF
>TRBV9|TRBJ2-5
ASSVLSGSFETQY
>TRBV2|TRBJ1-1
ASSRQVNTEAF
>TRBV19|TRBJ1-2
ASSIDRGVGYGYT
>TRBV4-2|TRBJ2-7
ASSQDVLLAGGLADEQY
>TRBV7-6|TRBJ2-5
ASSDYGLERETQY
>TRBV28|TRBJ2-5
ASSTGGAETQY
>TRBV3-1/TRBV3-2|TRBJ2-1
ASSLLAGGYNEQF
>TRBV28|TRBJ2-7
ASSFPGDSHYEQY
>TRBV28|TRBJ2-2
ASSLLLAGEGNTGELF
>TRBV6-6|TRBJ1-6
ASSRDKTNPLH
>TRBV19|TRBJ2-1
ASSIVGGLFYNEQF
>TRBV19|TRBJ1-1
ASSSQMGHSTEAF
>TRBV2|TRBJ2-5
ASRKTGTVGQETQY
>TRBV7-9|TRBJ2-5
ASSFQRQETQY
>TRBV2|TRBJ1-5
ASGDRSNQPQH
>TRBV11-2|TRBJ1-2
ASSLRTGPQVKYGYT
>TRBV7-2|TRBJ2-5
ASSLWGPGETQY
>TRBV2|TRBJ2-5
ASSDPRHRGSQETQY
>TRBV2|TRBJ2-7
ASSLSEASRMS
>TRBV3-1/TRBV3-2|TRBJ2-1
ASSQGIAGYNEQF
>TRBV7-8|TRBJ1-1
ASKLVSYGMNTEAF